Included here is one T cell receptor beta chain sequence, with context. Its specific antigen is unknown. Within one base of it there is no much larger clone, and no base qualities were kept. The sample originates from a study of CD8+CD57+ T cells in acquired aplastic anemia (dated by TCRdb to the late 2010s). General notes on the study: DNA extracted from sorted CD4+ and CD8+ cells had a mean of approximately 3.5 ug, with a range of about 0.2 to 30 ug.

Genomic DNA served as template for TCR beta VDJ combination and CDR3 sequence profiling. An Illumina HiSeq 2000 was the platform used for TCR repertoire sequencing. The original pipeline was this. TRBV/TRBJ rearrangement plots, CDR3 size and DJ length profiles, and Simpson's diversity index were used to evaluate the repertoires. The most abundant DNA sequence in the deep sequencing data was taken as the immunodominant clone. CDR3 amino acid sequences were checked for sharing between subjects and were compared against published repertoires and the VDJdb database. TCRdb redid the processing of the public reads, applying fastp at Q25 and MiXCR, and retained in-frame beta chains. Records with the same CDR3 protein are collapsed into one entry carrying the most frequent genes and DNA. TCRdb, not the original authors, processed these V and J calls. The sample table shows some 290,000 distinct CDR3 sequences, and around 60% are seen once. The ten largest account for around 7.6% of the sample.

The study deep-sequenced TCR repertoires of sorted CD4+ and CD8+ blood T cells from severe aplastic anemia patients and healthy subjects. Ficoll-Paque density gradient centrifugation was used to isolate peripheral blood mononuclear cells. Before DNA was extracted, CD4+ and CD8+ T cells were sorted using either FACS or magnetic beads. General study outcomes and caveats: Between patients and healthy controls, no significant difference in CD8+ Simpson's diversity was found (P=0.060). Twenty-nine CD8+ CDR3 sequences were shared between patients and controls but appeared highly expressed in patients and within their immunodominant clones.

This clonotype was sampled from a human donor with severe aplastic anemia or a healthy control (not recorded which). Material: sorted CD4+, CD8+, or CD8+CD57+ T cells (not recorded which) from PBMCs.

The nucleotide sequence reads as follows: TGTGCCAGCAGCTTAGGAAACAGGGATGGCTACACCTTC. Translated, this is CASSLGNRDGYTF. Here the chain combines TRBV7-3 and TRBJ1-2; TRBD1 could be the D gene, as 6 bases match. In the germline V gene, CDR1 corresponds to SGHTA and CDR2 to FQGTGA. The CDR3 starts with the cysteine, ends with the phenylalanine, and has 13 residues. Only the CDR3 region is kept as DNA, spanning 39 bases read in frame from base 1. Between the V and J ends, shortened by 2 bases and 6 bases respectively, the junction contains 10 bases.